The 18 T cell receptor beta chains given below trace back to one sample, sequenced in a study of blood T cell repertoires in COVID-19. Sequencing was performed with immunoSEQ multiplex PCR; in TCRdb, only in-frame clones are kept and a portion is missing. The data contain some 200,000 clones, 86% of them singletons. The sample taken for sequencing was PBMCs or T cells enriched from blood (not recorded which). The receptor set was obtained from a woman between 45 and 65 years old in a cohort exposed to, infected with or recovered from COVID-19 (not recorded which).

The CDR3 protein is CASSLDRGSSYEQYF. The CDR3 DNA is TGTGCCAGCAGCTTAGACCGCGGAAGCTCCTACGAGCAGTACTTC. The V gene is TRBV13, the J gene TRBJ2-7, with D unclear. The germline V and J ends were trimmed by 1 base and 0 bases, with 10 bases remaining between them. The CDR3 totals 15 residues. Germline CDR1 PRHDT, CDR2 FYEKMQ (reference sequence).

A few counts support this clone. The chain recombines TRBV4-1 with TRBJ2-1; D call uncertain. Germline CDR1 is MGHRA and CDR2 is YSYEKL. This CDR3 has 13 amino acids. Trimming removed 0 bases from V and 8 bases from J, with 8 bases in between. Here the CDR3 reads CASSQEYVDEQFF. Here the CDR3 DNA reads TGCGCCAGCAGCCAAGAATATGTCGATGAGCAGTTCTTC.

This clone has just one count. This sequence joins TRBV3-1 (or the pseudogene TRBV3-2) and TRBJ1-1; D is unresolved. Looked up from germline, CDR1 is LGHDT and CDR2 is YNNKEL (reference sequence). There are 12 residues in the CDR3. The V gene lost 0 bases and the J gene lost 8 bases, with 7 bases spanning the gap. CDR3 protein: CASSQDSGEAFF. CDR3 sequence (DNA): TGTGCCAGCAGCCAAGATTCGGGAGAAGCTTTCTTT.

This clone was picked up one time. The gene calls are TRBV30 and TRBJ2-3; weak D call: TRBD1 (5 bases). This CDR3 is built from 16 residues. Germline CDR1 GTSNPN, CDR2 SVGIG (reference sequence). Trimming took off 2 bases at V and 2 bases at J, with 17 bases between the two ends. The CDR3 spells CAWSLWQQGSTDTQYF. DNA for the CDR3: TGTGCCTGGAGTCTGTGGCAGCAGGGCTCCACAGATACGCAGTATTTT.

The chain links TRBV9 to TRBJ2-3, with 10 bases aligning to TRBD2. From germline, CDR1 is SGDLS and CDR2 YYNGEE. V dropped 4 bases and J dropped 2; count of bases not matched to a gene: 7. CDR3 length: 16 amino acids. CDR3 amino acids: CASSPHSGGNTDTQYF. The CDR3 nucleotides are TGTGCCAGCAGCCCCCATAGCGGGGGGAACACAGATACGCAGTATTTT.

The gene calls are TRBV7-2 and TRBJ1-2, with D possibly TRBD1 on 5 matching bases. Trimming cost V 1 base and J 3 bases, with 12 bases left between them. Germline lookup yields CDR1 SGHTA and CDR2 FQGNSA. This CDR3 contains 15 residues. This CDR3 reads CASSLVPRAYYGYTF. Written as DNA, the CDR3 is TGTGCCAGCAGCTTAGTTCCCAGGGCCTACTATGGCTACACCTTC.

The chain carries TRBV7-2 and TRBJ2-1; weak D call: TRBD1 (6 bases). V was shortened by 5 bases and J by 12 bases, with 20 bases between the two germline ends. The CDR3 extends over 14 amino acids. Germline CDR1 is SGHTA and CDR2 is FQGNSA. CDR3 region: CASSIGGTGRAQFF. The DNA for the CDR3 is TGTGCCAGCAGCATAGGTGGTACAGGGCGGGCGCAGTTCTTC.

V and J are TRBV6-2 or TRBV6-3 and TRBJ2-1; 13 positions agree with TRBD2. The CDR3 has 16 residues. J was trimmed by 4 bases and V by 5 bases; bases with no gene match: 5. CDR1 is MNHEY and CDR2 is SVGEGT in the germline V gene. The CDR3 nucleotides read TGTGCCAGCAGTCGGACTAGCGGGGGACCGTACAATGAGCAGTTCTTC. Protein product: CASSRTSGGPYNEQFF.

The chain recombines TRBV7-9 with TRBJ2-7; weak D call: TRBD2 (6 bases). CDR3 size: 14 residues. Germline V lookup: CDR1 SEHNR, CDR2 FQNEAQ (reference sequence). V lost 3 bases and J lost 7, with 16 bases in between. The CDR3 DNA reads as TGTGCCAGCAGCTTGGAGGGCTCGGCGGGGGAGCAGTACTTC. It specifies CASSLEGSAGEQYF.

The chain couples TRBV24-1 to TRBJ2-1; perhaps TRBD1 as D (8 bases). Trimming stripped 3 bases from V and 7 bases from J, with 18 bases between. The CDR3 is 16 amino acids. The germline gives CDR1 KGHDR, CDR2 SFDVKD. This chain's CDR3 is CATSDLNRGGVNEQFF. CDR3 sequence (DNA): TGTGCCACCAGTGATCTAAACAGGGGGGGAGTTAATGAGCAGTTCTTC.

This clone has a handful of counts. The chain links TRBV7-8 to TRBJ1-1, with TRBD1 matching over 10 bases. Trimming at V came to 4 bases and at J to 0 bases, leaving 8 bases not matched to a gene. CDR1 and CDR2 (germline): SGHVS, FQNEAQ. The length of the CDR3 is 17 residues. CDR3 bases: TGTGCCAGCAGCTGGACAGGGGGTCCAACGATGAACACTGAAGCTTTCTTT. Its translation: CASSWTGGPTMNTEAFF. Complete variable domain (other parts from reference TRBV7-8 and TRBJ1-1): GAGVSQSPRYKVAKRGQDVALRCDPISGHVSLFWYQQALGQGPEFLTYFQNEAQLDKSGLPSDRFFAERPEGSVSTLKIQRTQQEDSAVYLCASSWTGGPTMNTEAFFGQGTRLTVV.

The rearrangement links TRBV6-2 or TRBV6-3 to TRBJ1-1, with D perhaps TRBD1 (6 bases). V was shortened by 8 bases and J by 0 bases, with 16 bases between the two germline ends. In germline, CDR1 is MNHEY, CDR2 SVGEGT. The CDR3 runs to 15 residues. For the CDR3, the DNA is TGTGCCAGCGGCCGGACAGAGATTATGAACACTGAAGCTTTCTTT. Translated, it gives CASGRTEIMNTEAFF.

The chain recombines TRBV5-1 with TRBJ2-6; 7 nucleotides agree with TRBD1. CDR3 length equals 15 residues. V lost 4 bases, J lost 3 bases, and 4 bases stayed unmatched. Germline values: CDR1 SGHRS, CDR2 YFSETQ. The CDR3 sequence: CASSDDRVGANVLTF. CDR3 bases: TGCGCCAGCAGCGACGACAGGGTTGGGGCCAACGTCCTGACTTTC.

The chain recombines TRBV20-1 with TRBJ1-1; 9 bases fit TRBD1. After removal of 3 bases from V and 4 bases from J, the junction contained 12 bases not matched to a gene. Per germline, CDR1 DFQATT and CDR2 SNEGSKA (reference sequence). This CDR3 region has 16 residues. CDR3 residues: CSASAPAKTGGTEAFF. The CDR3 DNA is TGCAGTGCTAGTGCCCCGGCGAAGACAGGGGGCACTGAAGCTTTCTTT.

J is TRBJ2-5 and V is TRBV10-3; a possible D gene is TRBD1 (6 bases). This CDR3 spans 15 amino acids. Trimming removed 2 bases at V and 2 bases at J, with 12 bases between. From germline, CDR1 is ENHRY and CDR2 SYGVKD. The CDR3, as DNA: TGTGCCATCAGTGAGCGGACAGAGATTCAAGAGACCCAGTACTTC. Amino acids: CAISERTEIQETQYF.

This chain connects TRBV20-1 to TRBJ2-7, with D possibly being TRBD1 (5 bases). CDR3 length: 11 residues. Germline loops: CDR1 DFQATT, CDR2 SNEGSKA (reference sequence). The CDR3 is CRTGGPREQYF. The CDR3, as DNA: TGCAGAACAGGTGGGCCACGCGAGCAGTACTTC.

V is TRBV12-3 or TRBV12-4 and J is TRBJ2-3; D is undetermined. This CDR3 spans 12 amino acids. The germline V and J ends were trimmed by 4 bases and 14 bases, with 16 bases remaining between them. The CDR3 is CASSSTSLVSYF. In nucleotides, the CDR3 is TGTGCCAGCAGTTCGACCTCTCTAGTGTCGTATTTT.

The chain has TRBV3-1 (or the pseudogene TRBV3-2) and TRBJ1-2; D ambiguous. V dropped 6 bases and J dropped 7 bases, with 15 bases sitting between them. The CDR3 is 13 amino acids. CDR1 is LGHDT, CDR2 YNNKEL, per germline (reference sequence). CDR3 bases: TGTGCCAGCAGGGAACCCGGAGGAGGTGGCTACACCTTC. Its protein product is CASREPGGGGYTF.